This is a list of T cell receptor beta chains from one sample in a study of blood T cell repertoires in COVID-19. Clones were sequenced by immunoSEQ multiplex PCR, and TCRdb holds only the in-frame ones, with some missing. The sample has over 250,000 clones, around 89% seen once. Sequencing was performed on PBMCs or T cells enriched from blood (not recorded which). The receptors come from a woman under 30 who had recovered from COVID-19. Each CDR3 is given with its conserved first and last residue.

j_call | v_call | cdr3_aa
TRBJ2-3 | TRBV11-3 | CASSPGGKTTDTQYF
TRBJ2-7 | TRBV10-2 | CASRDSGSSYEQYF
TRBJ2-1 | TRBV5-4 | CASSLGWAGGLFHEQFF
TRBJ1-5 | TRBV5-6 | CASSFSRSVRNQPQHF
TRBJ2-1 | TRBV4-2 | CASSQEAVLDEQFF
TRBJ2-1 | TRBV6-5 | CASRSPGGLLNEQFF
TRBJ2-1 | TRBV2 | CASSEGTPYNEQFF
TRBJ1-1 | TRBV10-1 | CASSEFRQGAGAFF
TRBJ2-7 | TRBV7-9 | CASSRNIQGFSSYEQYF
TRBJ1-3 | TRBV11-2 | CASSSSPGWRNTIYF
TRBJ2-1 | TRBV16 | CASSLPGLGANEQFF
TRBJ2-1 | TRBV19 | CASSTTRRDEQFF
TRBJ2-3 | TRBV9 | CASSPSGGAVDTQYF
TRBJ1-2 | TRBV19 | CASTLGPGFYGYTF
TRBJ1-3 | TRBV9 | CASSVEGYGNTIYF
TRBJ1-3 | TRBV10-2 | CATSDTTSGNTIYF
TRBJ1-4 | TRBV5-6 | CASSLTGTTNEKLFF
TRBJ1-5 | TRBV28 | CASSLVQGANQPQHF
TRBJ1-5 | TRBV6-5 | CASSYDRAESQPQHF
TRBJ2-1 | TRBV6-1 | CASSESREQFF
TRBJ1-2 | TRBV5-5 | CASSLSAQGAGGYTF
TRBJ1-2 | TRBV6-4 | CASSENGQAVYGYTF
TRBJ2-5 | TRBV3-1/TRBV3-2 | CASSQGLATQYF
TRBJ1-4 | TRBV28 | CASSLRAPRATNEKLFF
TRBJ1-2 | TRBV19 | CASSIDVQGYGGYTF
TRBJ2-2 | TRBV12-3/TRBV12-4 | CASNRMNTGELFF
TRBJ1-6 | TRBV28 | CASSLEARMNSPLHF